A selection of T cell receptor beta chains follows, all from one sample in a study of blood T cell repertoires in COVID-19. Profiled with immunoSEQ multiplex PCR; TCRdb holds only in-frame clones, not every one. The sample consists of around 89,000 clones, 80% to 90% of them appearing once. Material for sequencing was peripheral blood. These receptors all come from a man between 45 and 60 years old with acute or convalescent COVID-19. CDR3s include the opening cysteine and the closing phenylalanine or tryptophan. D genes are given only for firm matches. Clone size appears in some rows only: once, few, many, or a class for an expanded clone.

clone_size j_call d_call v_call cdr3_aa cdr3_nt
once TRBJ2-3 TRBD2 TRBV30 CAWSTAGTTATDTQYF TGTGCCTGGAGTACAGCCGGGACTACAGCCACAGATACGCAGTATTTT
- TRBJ1-6 - TRBV19 CASSDSANSPLHF TGTGCCAGTAGTGATTCAGCGAATTCACCCCTCCACTTT
- TRBJ2-1 TRBD2 TRBV9 CASAPGLSGGSYNEQFF TGTGCCAGCGCCCCTGGCCTGAGCGGGGGCTCCTACAATGAGCAGTTCTTC
- TRBJ2-3 - TRBV7-2 CASSSGGTDTQYF TGTGCCAGCAGCTCGGGGGGCACAGATACGCAGTATTTT
- TRBJ2-5 - TRBV2 CASRKGVLGQETQYF TGTGCCAGCAGAAAGGGGGTATTGGGGCAAGAGACCCAGTACTTC
- TRBJ1-5 - TRBV10-3 CAIQGEGFNQPQHF TGTGCCATCCAAGGGGAGGGATTCAATCAGCCCCAGCATTTT
- TRBJ2-1 - TRBV6-2/TRBV6-3 CASSYSGGPMNEQFF TGTGCCAGCAGTTACTCGGGGGGACCCATGAATGAGCAGTTCTTC
- TRBJ1-2 - TRBV6-5 CASSSGVLNYGYTF TGTGCCAGCAGTTCGGGGGTTCTCAACTATGGCTACACCTTC
- TRBJ1-1 - TRBV19 CASSIVGARTEAFF TGTGCCAGTAGTATAGTGGGGGCGCGGACTGAAGCTTTCTTT
- TRBJ1-2 - TRBV2 CASSAGPRENYGYTF TGTGCCAGCAGTGCCGGTCCCAGGGAAAACTATGGCTACACCTTC
- TRBJ1-2 TRBD1 TRBV5-1 CASSPDGQGAHGYTF TGCGCCAGCAGCCCGGATGGACAGGGGGCCCATGGCTACACCTTC
- TRBJ1-1 TRBD1 TRBV5-1 CASSTGQGLGNTEAFF TGCGCCAGCAGCACCGGACAGGGCTTGGGGAACACTGAAGCTTTCTTT
- TRBJ1-2 - TRBV5-1 CASSFSGTVAANYGYTF TGCGCCAGCAGCTTTAGCGGGACGGTCGCTGCTAACTATGGCTACACCTTC
- TRBJ1-1 - TRBV6-6 CASSRYRNQDRRTREAFF TGTGCCAGCAGTCGATACCGAAATCAAGACAGGCGGACCCGTGAAGCTTTCTTT
once TRBJ2-7 TRBD2 TRBV29-1 CSVEDLRGAGRYF TGCAGCGTTGAAGATCTTCGGGGAGCGGGGCGGTACTTC
- TRBJ2-5 - TRBV5-4 CASSSKQGEETQYF TGTGCCAGCAGCAGCAAACAGGGAGAAGAGACCCAGTACTTC
- TRBJ1-2 TRBD1 TRBV19 CASSITILRQGHGYGYTF TGTGCCAGTAGTATTACCATCCTGAGACAGGGACACGGCTATGGCTACACCTTC
- TRBJ2-3 - TRBV3-1/TRBV3-2 CASSQDPTGKFTDTQYF TGTGCCAGCAGCCAAGACCCTACAGGGAAGTTCACAGATACGCAGTATTTT
- TRBJ1-1 - TRBV2 CASSVLPGGTEAFF TGTGCCAGCAGTGTCCTGCCAGGAGGCACTGAAGCTTTCTTT
- TRBJ1-5 TRBD1 TRBV6-6 CASGPGQGASYQPQHF TGTGCCAGCGGACCCGGACAGGGGGCCTCCTATCAGCCCCAGCATTTT
- TRBJ1-6 - TRBV6-2/TRBV6-3 CASSRLPAIPEGNSPLHF TGTGCCAGCAGCCGCTTACCCGCGATACCCGAGGGCAATTCACCCCTCCACTTT
once TRBJ2-1 - TRBV20-1 CSASLFNEQFF TGCAGTGCTAGCCTGTTCAATGAGCAGTTCTTC
many TRBJ2-1 - TRBV19 CASSIFGGGSYNEQFF TGTGCCAGTAGTATATTCGGGGGAGGCTCCTACAATGAGCAGTTCTTC
few TRBJ2-2 - TRBV28 CASSLVGVGRNTGELFF TGTGCCAGCAGTTTAGTGGGAGTGGGGAGGAACACCGGGGAGCTGTTTTTT
- TRBJ2-3 TRBD2 TRBV11-3 CASSFGLAGAGTDTQYF TGTGCCAGCAGCTTTGGACTAGCGGGGGCCGGCACAGATACGCAGTATTTT
- TRBJ1-2 TRBD1 TRBV5-4 CASTRGQEPPSYTF TGTGCCAGCACCCGTGGACAGGAACCCCCTAGCTACACCTTC
- TRBJ2-1 - TRBV13 CASSRTGWADEQFF TGTGCCAGCAGCCGCACAGGGTGGGCCGATGAGCAGTTCTTC
- TRBJ1-1 - TRBV5-1 CASSTRGNTEAFF TGCGCCAGCAGCACCCGGGGGAACACTGAAGCTTTCTTT
- TRBJ2-7 - TRBV18 CASSPPSSTYEQYF TGTGCCAGCTCACCACCTAGCAGCACCTACGAGCAGTACTTC
- TRBJ1-2 - TRBV10-3 CAAQQGVGGYTF TGTGCCGCTCAACAGGGAGTGGGTGGCTACACCTTC
- TRBJ1-1 - TRBV19 CASSVTGFRNTEAFF TGTGCCAGTAGCGTGACAGGATTTAGGAACACTGAAGCTTTCTTT
- TRBJ2-1 - TRBV10-3 CAISTGIYNEQFF TGTGCCATCAGTACAGGGATCTACAATGAGCAGTTCTTC
- TRBJ2-3 TRBD2 TRBV20-1 CSASFPSGADTQYF TGCAGTGCTAGTTTTCCTAGCGGCGCAGATACGCAGTATTTT
- TRBJ1-1 - TRBV10-3 CAISPSGERNTEAFF TGTGCCATCAGCCCATCCGGGGAAAGGAACACTGAAGCTTTCTTT
- TRBJ2-1 TRBD2 TRBV19 CASSILAPAGGHEQFF TGTGCCAGTAGTATTCTCGCCCCAGCGGGGGGTCATGAGCAGTTCTTC
- TRBJ1-5 - TRBV5-5 CASSMDGGRQPQHF TGTGCCAGCAGCATGGACGGGGGGAGGCAGCCCCAGCATTTT
- TRBJ1-1 - TRBV3-1/TRBV3-2 CASSQMANTEAFF TGTGCCAGCAGCCAAATGGCGAACACTGAAGCTTTCTTT
- TRBJ2-7 TRBD1 TRBV6-5 CASSYSGGQGVDEQYF TGTGCCAGCAGTTACTCGGGGGGACAGGGTGTCGACGAGCAGTACTTC
- TRBJ1-2 - TRBV24-1 CATSDPYYGYTF TGTGCCACCAGTGATCCTTACTATGGCTACACCTTC
- TRBJ2-1 TRBD2 TRBV6-5 CASTSGGPYNEQFF TGTGCCAGTACCAGCGGGGGCCCTTACAATGAGCAGTTCTTC
- TRBJ1-6 TRBD1 TRBV6-6 CASSFTGTGASSYNSPLHF TGTGCCAGCAGCTTCACCGGGACAGGGGCCAGCTCCTATAATTCACCCCTCCACTTT
once TRBJ1-2 TRBD1 TRBV5-1 CASSFPLPGQGVYGYTF TGCGCCAGCAGCTTCCCCCTCCCGGGACAGGGTGTTTATGGCTACACCTTC
- TRBJ2-5 TRBD2 TRBV5-4 CASSLAVAGERKTQYF TGTGCCAGCAGCTTGGCTGTAGCGGGGGAAAGAAAGACCCAGTACTTC
- TRBJ2-3 - TRBV19 CASSIRQGGNTDTQYF TGTGCCAGTAGTATACGACAGGGAGGTAACACAGATACGCAGTATTTT
once TRBJ1-2 - TRBV12-5 CASGKEGFYGYTF TGTGCTAGTGGAAAAGAGGGCTTCTATGGCTACACCTTC
- TRBJ2-1 TRBD2 TRBV10-3 CAISGGSARDQYNEQFF TGTGCCATCAGTGGCGGGAGCGCCCGGGACCAGTACAATGAGCAGTTCTTC
- TRBJ1-2 - TRBV11-2 CASSLGGYGYTF TGTGCCAGCAGCCTCGGTGGTTACGGCTACACCTTC
- TRBJ1-2 TRBD1 TRBV7-6 CASSLVPGQGAYGYTF TGTGCCAGCAGCTTAGTCCCGGGACAGGGGGCCTATGGCTACACCTTC
- TRBJ2-3 TRBD1 TRBV29-1 CSASRTGITDTQYF TGCAGCGCCTCCAGGACAGGGATTACAGATACGCAGTATTTT
once TRBJ2-2 - TRBV11-2 CASSLEPGTGELFF TGTGCCAGCAGCCTGGAACCGGGGACCGGGGAGCTGTTTTTT
- TRBJ2-2 TRBD1 TRBV5-1 CASSLAGGYTGELFF TGCGCCAGCAGCTTGGCAGGGGGCTACACCGGGGAGCTGTTTTTT
- TRBJ2-1 TRBD2 TRBV6-5 CASSPDLAAHNEQFF TGTGCCAGCAGCCCCGACCTAGCGGCCCACAATGAGCAGTTCTTC